This TCR beta chain appears in the sequencing data of a study of blood T cells in healthy people across ages. This clonotype was detected a few times. V lost 5 bases, J lost 6 bases, and 10 bases lay in between. Germline loops: CDR1 LGHNA, CDR2 YSLEER. The CDR3 length is 12 residues. Sample-barcoded 5' priming and a J-beta primer mix drove a second PCR of about 7 to 11 cycles. From the 5' RACE reads, TCRdb called clonotypes with MiXCR, one entry per CDR3 protein. Of around 1,000,000 distinct CDR3 sequences listed, under 30% are singletons. This same sample was also taken into another study, of T cells of mothers and their children.

This clonotype originated in a girl aged 2 to 10 in good health. Sequenced input: blood. The chain combines TRBV4-3 with TRBJ1-2, with D perhaps TRBD1 (6 bases). The CDR3 DNA follows: TGCGCCAGCAGCGATACAGGGCATGGCTACACCTTC. Translation: CASSDTGHGYTF.